This is a list of T cell receptor beta chains from one sample in a study of blood T cell repertoires in COVID-19. Profiled with immunoSEQ multiplex PCR; TCRdb holds only in-frame clones, not every one. The profile shows around 180,000 clones, approximately 83% of them singletons. The sample taken for sequencing was peripheral blood. The origin of the receptors is a man aged 60-69 years with acute or convalescent COVID-19. Each CDR3 is given with its conserved first and last residue. A D gene is named only where the DNA matches it firmly. Part of the rows lack a size; the others show once, few, many or a class for expanded clones.

V	J	size	D	CDR3	DNA
TRBV6-5	TRBJ2-2	NA	TRBD2	CASLLSGSGTGELFF	TGTGCCAGTCTCCTTAGCGGGAGTGGCACCGGGGAGCTGTTTTTT
TRBV19	TRBJ1-1	few	NA	CASSINRDTEAFF	TGTGCCAGTAGTATAAACAGGGACACTGAAGCTTTCTTT
TRBV27	TRBJ1-2	NA	NA	CASSLSGQRANYGYTF	TGTGCCAGCAGTTTATCCGGACAGCGAGCTAACTATGGCTACACCTTC
TRBV9	TRBJ2-2	NA	NA	CASSVDGRPSTGELFF	TGTGCCAGCAGCGTAGACGGCAGGCCGAGCACCGGGGAGCTGTTTTTT
TRBV5-1	TRBJ2-5	NA	NA	CASGPSGAGETQYF	TGCGCCAGCGGCCCCAGTGGCGCGGGAGAGACCCAGTACTTC
TRBV9	TRBJ2-2	NA	NA	CASSVGERPGELFF	TGTGCCAGCAGCGTAGGAGAGCGTCCCGGGGAGCTGTTTTTT
TRBV19	TRBJ1-1	NA	NA	CATTSGLNTEAFF	TGTGCCACCACATCAGGGTTGAACACTGAAGCTTTCTTT
TRBV7-2	TRBJ2-5	NA	TRBD2	CASSTGLAGTQETQYF	TGTGCCAGCAGCACTGGACTAGCGGGGACCCAAGAGACCCAGTACTTC
TRBV7-7	TRBJ2-7	NA	NA	CASSLPVGRYYEQYF	TGTGCTAGCAGCCTCCCCGTGGGCAGATACTACGAGCAGTACTTC
TRBV6-6	TRBJ2-7	NA	NA	CASSHPRPEQYF	TGTGCCAGCAGTCACCCGCGTCCCGAGCAGTACTTC
TRBV4-2	TRBJ1-6	NA	TRBD1	CASSQERQGLNSPLHF	TGTGCCAGCAGCCAAGAAAGACAGGGGCTAAATTCACCCCTCCACTTT
TRBV6-5	TRBJ2-5	NA	NA	CASSTLRSSETQYF	TGTGCCAGCAGTACCCTTCGGAGTTCGGAGACCCAGTACTTC
TRBV7-2	TRBJ2-7	NA	NA	CASSLGTNYEQYF	TGTGCCAGCAGCTTGGGGACAAACTACGAGCAGTACTTC
TRBV28	TRBJ2-2	NA	NA	CASSLGGGNTGELFF	TGTGCCAGCAGTTTAGGGGGAGGGAACACCGGGGAGCTGTTTTTT
TRBV5-4	TRBJ2-2	NA	TRBD2	CASNLAGLTGELFF	TGTGCCAGCAACCTAGCGGGCCTCACCGGGGAGCTGTTTTTT
TRBV7-9	TRBJ2-3	NA	NA	CASSPRGDTQYF	TGTGCCAGCAGCCCTCGGGGGGATACGCAGTATTTT
TRBV7-3	TRBJ2-2	few	TRBD1	CASSSLQGAGLFF	TGTGCCAGCAGCTCTCTACAGGGGGCTGGGCTGTTTTTT
TRBV15	TRBJ2-5	NA	TRBD2	CATSRDQAGGETQYF	TGTGCCACCAGCAGAGATCAAGCGGGAGGGGAGACCCAGTACTTC
TRBV21-1	TRBJ2-1	NA	NA	CASSSRFNEQFF	TGTGCCAGCAGCTCCAGGTTCAATGAGCAGTTCTTC
TRBV29-1	TRBJ1-1	NA	NA	CSVAKAGVSTEAFF	TGCAGCGTTGCGAAGGCAGGGGTATCCACTGAAGCTTTCTTT
TRBV5-1	TRBJ2-1	NA	NA	CASSPTGSIFNEQFF	TGCGCCAGCAGCCCTACAGGGTCTATATTCAATGAGCAGTTCTTC
TRBV27	TRBJ2-7	NA	NA	CASSLTASLSYEQYF	TGTGCCAGCAGTCTAACAGCTTCTCTCTCCTACGAGCAGTACTTC
TRBV6-5	TRBJ1-1	NA	NA	CATVGGGADEAFF	TGTGCCACAGTCGGGGGGGGCGCAGATGAAGCTTTCTTT
TRBV12-3/TRBV12-4	TRBJ2-1	NA	NA	CASSPGGYNEQFF	TGTGCCAGCAGTCCAGGAGGGTACAATGAGCAGTTCTTC
TRBV4-1	TRBJ2-2	NA	TRBD2	CASSPPLAGGRAGELFF	TGCGCCAGCAGCCCCCCTCTGGCGGGAGGGAGGGCCGGGGAGCTGTTTTTT
TRBV7-2	TRBJ1-3	NA	NA	CASSLGGFSGNTIYF	TGTGCCAGCAGCTTAGGCGGTTTCTCTGGAAACACCATATATTTT
TRBV7-2	TRBJ2-1	NA	TRBD2	CASSSGPGRGGGEQFF	TGTGCCAGCAGCTCCGGACCCGGCCGGGGGGGAGGTGAGCAGTTCTTC
TRBV7-9	TRBJ1-5	NA	TRBD1	CASSTEQGQNQPQHF	TGTGCCAGCAGCACCGAACAGGGACAGAATCAGCCCCAGCATTTT
TRBV27	TRBJ1-5	NA	NA	CASSLSYQGSQPQHF	TGTGCCAGCAGTTTATCATACCAGGGTAGTCAGCCCCAGCATTTT
TRBV21-1	TRBJ2-3	NA	NA	CASSKVTDTQYF	TGTGCCAGCAGCAAAGTAACAGATACGCAGTATTTT
TRBV9	TRBJ2-2	few	NA	CASSVVGGGAPTGELFF	TGTGCCAGCAGCGTAGTCGGAGGGGGCGCACCCACCGGGGAGCTGTTTTTT
TRBV27	TRBJ1-6	NA	NA	CASSHPGTGVNSPLHF	TGTGCCAGCAGCCACCCAGGGACGGGAGTTAATTCACCCCTCCACTTT
TRBV13	TRBJ2-1	NA	NA	CASSSRLESYNEQFF	TGTGCCAGCAGCTCTAGACTGGAATCCTACAATGAGCAGTTCTTC
TRBV12-3/TRBV12-4	TRBJ1-2	NA	TRBD1	CASRPGQVGGYTF	TGTGCCAGCAGACCGGGACAGGTGGGCGGCTACACCTTC
TRBV7-2	TRBJ2-3	NA	TRBD2	CASSRDSAGGTDTQYF	TGTGCCAGCAGCCGCGATTCAGCGGGAGGAACAGATACGCAGTATTTT
TRBV14	TRBJ2-7	NA	NA	CASSPAGGLSYEQYF	TGTGCCAGCAGCCCCGCGGGCGGGCTCTCCTACGAGCAGTACTTC
TRBV25-1	TRBJ2-2	NA	NA	CASRSRYTGELFF	TGTGCCAGCAGGTCTAGGTACACCGGGGAGCTGTTTTTT
TRBV5-6	TRBJ1-2	NA	TRBD1	CASSPGQGNYGYTF	TGTGCCAGCAGCCCGGGACAGGGAAACTATGGCTACACCTTC
TRBV7-9	TRBJ2-7	NA	TRBD1	CASSRQGSNEQYF	TGTGCCAGCAGCCGACAGGGGAGTAACGAGCAGTACTTC